This TCR beta chain was sequenced during a study of T cells in Graves' hyperthyroidism and ophthalmopathy. CDR3 length equals 14 residues. Trimming stripped 3 bases from V and 6 bases from J, with 10 bases between. Germline values: CDR1 SGHDT, CDR2 YYEEEE. What was amplified from RNA transcripts were TCR beta CDR3 regions. The HTBI set primed first-round TCR CDR3 RT-PCR. TCRdb processed the multiplex PCR reads anew with MiXCR; each CDR3 protein has one entry. The sample records 600,000 or so distinct CDR3 sequences, 14% being singletons. In the ophthalmopathy cohort, Clinical Activity Score was at least 3, NOSPECS grade at least 4, and duration under 3 months. This clonotype was recorded a few times. Its antigen is as yet unknown. Study observations and caveats: Appearing also in blood were most of the thyroid clonotypes expanded above 0.001.

The TCR sequence derives from a woman younger than 35 with Graves' ophthalmopathy. Sequenced: blood. This sequence joins TRBV5-6 and TRBJ1-6; D remains unclear. The CDR3 DNA is TGTGCCAGCAGCTCCCGACACCTTAATTCACCCCTCCACTTT. Amino acid sequence: CASSSRHLNSPLHF.